This is a list of T cell receptor beta chains from one sample in a study of shared clonotypes between healthy human individuals. TCRdb's table, derived via immunoSEQ multiplex PCR, lists solely in-frame clones and lacks some. The sample has about 560,000 clones, 70% to 80% seen once. The sample was PBMCs. These receptors were obtained from a middle-aged woman in good health. Some clones in this sample may be carry-over from other donors' samples. CDR3s include the opening cysteine and the closing phenylalanine or tryptophan. Fields, in order: V gene, clone size, D gene, J gene, CDR3 DNA, CDR3 protein. A D gene is named only where the DNA matches it firmly. Clone size is not always given. Where it is, it says once, few, many or a class for expanded clones.

TRBV27	NA	NA	TRBJ1-5	TGTGCCAGCAGCCAATCAAACGACAATCAGCCCCAGCATTTT	CASSQSNDNQPQHF
TRBV15	NA	NA	TRBJ2-3	TGTGCCACCAGCAGAGATTGGGCAGATACGCAGTATTTT	CATSRDWADTQYF
TRBV27	NA	NA	TRBJ2-3	TGTGCCAGCAGTTTAGGACAGTTGGGCACAGATACGCAGTATTTT	CASSLGQLGTDTQYF
TRBV18	NA	NA	TRBJ2-7	TGTGCCAGCTCACCACCGGCGGGACATGCCTCCTACGAGCAGTACTTC	CASSPPAGHASYEQYF
TRBV28	NA	NA	TRBJ1-2	TGTGCCAACAGCACCCCGATTGGTGGCTACACCTTC	CANSTPIGGYTF
TRBV7-9	NA	TRBD1	TRBJ1-4	TGTGCCAGCAGCTTAATGGGACAGGGTGAAAAACTGTTTTTT	CASSLMGQGEKLFF
TRBV5-6	NA	NA	TRBJ2-1	TGTGCCAGCAGTCACAGGGCTGAGCAGTTCTTC	CASSHRAEQFF
TRBV15	NA	TRBD1	TRBJ2-7	TGTGCCACCAGCCGGGACAGGGGGTACGAGCAGTACTTC	CATSRDRGYEQYF
TRBV15	NA	TRBD1	TRBJ2-1	TGTGCCACCAGCAGAGATCGAGGCGACAGGGAACACGTCTTC	CATSRDRGDREHVF
TRBV10-3	NA	NA	TRBJ2-1	TGTGCCATCAGTGAGGTTCCAGGGGGGAAACGGTTCTTC	CAISEVPGGKRFF
TRBV11-2	NA	NA	TRBJ2-3	TGTGCCAGCAGTCGTACGGGCACAGATACGCAGTATTTT	CASSRTGTDTQYF
TRBV7-8	few	TRBD1	TRBJ1-5	TGTGCCAGCAGCACGGACAGGACGGCCCAGCATTTT	CASSTDRTAQHF
TRBV7-3	NA	TRBD1	TRBJ2-1	TGTGCCAGCAGCCCCGAGGGACAGGGGGCTGATGAGCAGTTCTTC	CASSPEGQGADEQFF
TRBV7-2	many	TRBD2	TRBJ2-3	TGTGCCAGCAGCTTGGTGGGTGGGACTAGCAAGGAGTATTTT	CASSLVGGTSKEYF
TRBV11-2	NA	NA	TRBJ2-7	TGTGCCAGCAGCTCCCCCTTTGAACAGCCCCACGAGCAGTACTTC	CASSSPFEQPHEQYF
TRBV11-2	NA	NA	TRBJ2-5	TGTGCCAGCAGCTCACGGACAGTTGGCCACCAAGAGACCCAGTACTTC	CASSSRTVGHQETQYF
TRBV11-2	NA	NA	TRBJ2-1	TGTGCCAGCAGCCCAACTCACAATGAGCAGTTCTTC	CASSPTHNEQFF
TRBV5-1	NA	NA	TRBJ2-7	TGCGCCAGCAGCTACCGGGACGGGAGCTCCTACGAGCAGTACTTC	CASSYRDGSSYEQYF
TRBV27	NA	NA	TRBJ1-5	TGTGCCAGCGGGATACAGGGACTGAATCAGCCCCAGCATTTT	CASGIQGLNQPQHF
TRBV29-1	NA	NA	TRBJ1-3	TGCAGCGTTGGCGAGTTTGGAAACACCATATATTTT	CSVGEFGNTIYF
TRBV19	NA	NA	TRBJ2-7	TGTGCCAGTAGTATTTCCGACGGTTACTACGAGCAGTACTTC	CASSISDGYYEQYF